Shown below are 3 T cell receptor beta chains from a single sample sequenced in a study of human T cells and chemical hapten exposure. TCRdb redid the calling of the RACE reads with MiXCR, one entry per CDR3 protein. The data show about 76,000 distinct CDR3 sequences, approximately 13% seen once. The sample's time point: patch test 3, about 24 weeks after DPC sensitization. Treatment: therapeutic diphenylcyclopropenone sensitization with weekly scalp DPC. The starting material was whole blood, obtained in connection with sensitization to the hapten diphenylcyclopropenone (DPC). Receptors were obtained from a woman aged 45-65 years with alopecia areata. Some clones in this sample may be carry-over from other donors' samples.

J is TRBJ1-6 and V is TRBV7-8; perhaps TRBD1 as D (6 bases). CDR1 is SGHVS, CDR2 FQNEAQ, per germline. Trimming shortened V by 5 bases and J by 11 bases, and 22 bases separated the two germline ends. This CDR3 contains 16 residues. In nucleotides, the CDR3 is TGTGCCAGCAGCGACGCCTTCACAGGGATCGACCCACCCCTCCACTTT. It codes for CASSDAFTGIDPPLHF. The full variable domain, with the rest looked up from reference TRBV7-8 and TRBJ1-6, is GAGVSQSPRYKVAKRGQDVALRCDPISGHVSLFWYQQALGQGPEFLTYFQNEAQLDKSGLPSDRFFAERPEGSVSTLKIQRTQQEDSAVYLCASSDAFTGIDPPLHFGNGTRLTVT.

V is TRBV5-5 and J is TRBJ2-1; D is ambiguous. Trimming shortened V by 2 bases and J by 8 bases, and 8 bases separated the two germline ends. The CDR3 is 12 residues long. CDR1 and CDR2 (germline): SGHKS, YYEKEE (reference sequence). The chain's CDR3 is CASSFRYDEQFF. The CDR3 DNA reads TGTGCCAGCAGCTTTAGATATGATGAGCAGTTCTTC.

The chain combines TRBV28 with TRBJ1-2; 8 bases are a match to TRBD1. Germline values: CDR1 MDHEN, CDR2 SYDVKM. Trimming took 10 bases from V and 4 from J; bases not matched to a gene: 5. This CDR3 has 12 residues. In nucleotides, the CDR3 is TGTGCCACCAAGACAGGGGTCTATGGCTACACCTTC. It is translated as CATKTGVYGYTF.